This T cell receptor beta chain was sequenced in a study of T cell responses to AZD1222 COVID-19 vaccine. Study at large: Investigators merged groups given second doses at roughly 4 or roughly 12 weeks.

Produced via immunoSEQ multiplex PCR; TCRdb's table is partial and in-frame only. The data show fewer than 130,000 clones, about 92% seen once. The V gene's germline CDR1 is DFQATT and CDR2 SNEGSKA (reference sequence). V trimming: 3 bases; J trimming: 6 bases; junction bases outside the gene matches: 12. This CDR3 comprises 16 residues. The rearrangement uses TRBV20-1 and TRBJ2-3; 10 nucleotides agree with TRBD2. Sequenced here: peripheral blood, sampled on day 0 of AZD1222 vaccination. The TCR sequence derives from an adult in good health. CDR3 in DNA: TGCAGTGCTAGTATGCCTAGCGGGGGACAAAGGGATACGCAGTATTTT. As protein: CSASMPSGGQRDTQYF.